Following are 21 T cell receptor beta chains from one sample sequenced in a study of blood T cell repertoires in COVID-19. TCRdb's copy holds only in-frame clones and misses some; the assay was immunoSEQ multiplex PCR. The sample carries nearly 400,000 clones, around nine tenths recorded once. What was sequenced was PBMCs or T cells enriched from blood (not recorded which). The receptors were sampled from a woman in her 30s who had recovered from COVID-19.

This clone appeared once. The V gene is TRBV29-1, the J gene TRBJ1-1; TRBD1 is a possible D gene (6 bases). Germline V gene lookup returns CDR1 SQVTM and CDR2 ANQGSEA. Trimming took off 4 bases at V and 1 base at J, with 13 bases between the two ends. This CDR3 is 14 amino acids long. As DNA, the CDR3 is TGCAGCGTTGGACCGGGACACCAGAACACTGAAGCTTTCTTT. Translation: CSVGPGHQNTEAFF.

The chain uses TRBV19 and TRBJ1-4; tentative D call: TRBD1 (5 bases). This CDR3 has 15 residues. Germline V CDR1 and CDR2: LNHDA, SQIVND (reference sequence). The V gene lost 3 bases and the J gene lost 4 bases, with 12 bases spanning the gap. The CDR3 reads CASSIRQGRNEKLFF. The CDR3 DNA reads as TGTGCCAGTAGTATTAGGCAGGGTCGTAATGAAAAACTGTTTTTT.

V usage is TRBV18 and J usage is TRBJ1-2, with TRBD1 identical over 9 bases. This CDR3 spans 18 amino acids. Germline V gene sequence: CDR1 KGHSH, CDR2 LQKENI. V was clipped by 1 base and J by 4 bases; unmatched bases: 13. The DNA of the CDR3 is TGTGCCAGCTCACCACGTCTTATTGGACAGGGGACCGGCTATGGCTACACCTTC. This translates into CASSPRLIGQGTGYGYTF.

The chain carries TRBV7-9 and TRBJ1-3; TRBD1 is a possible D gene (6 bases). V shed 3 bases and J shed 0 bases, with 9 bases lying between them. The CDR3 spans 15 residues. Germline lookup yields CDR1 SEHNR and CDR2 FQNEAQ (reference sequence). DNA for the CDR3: TGTGCCAGCAGCTTCGGACAGAGCTCTGGAAACACCATATATTTT. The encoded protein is CASSFGQSSGNTIYF.

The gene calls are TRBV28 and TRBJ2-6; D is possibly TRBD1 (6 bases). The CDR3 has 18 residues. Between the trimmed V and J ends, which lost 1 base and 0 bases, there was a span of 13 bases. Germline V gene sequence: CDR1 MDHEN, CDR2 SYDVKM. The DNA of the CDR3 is TGTGCCAGCAGTTTATTGCCCGACAGGTACTCTGGGGCCAACGTCCTGACTTTC. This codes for CASSLLPDRYSGANVLTF.

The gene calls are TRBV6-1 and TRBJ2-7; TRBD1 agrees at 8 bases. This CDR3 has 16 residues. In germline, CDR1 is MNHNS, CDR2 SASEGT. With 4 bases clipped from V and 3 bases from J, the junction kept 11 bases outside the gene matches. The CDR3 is CASSAPVQGADYEQYF. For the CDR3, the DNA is TGTGCCAGCAGTGCTCCAGTGCAGGGGGCTGACTACGAGCAGTACTTC.

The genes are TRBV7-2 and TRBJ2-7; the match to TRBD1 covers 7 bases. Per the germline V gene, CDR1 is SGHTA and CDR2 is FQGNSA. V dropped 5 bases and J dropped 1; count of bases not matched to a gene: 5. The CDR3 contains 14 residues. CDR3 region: CASSRLQGSYEQYF. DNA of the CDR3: TGTGCCAGCAGCCGCCTACAGGGGTCCTACGAGCAGTACTTC.

In DNA, the CDR3 is TGTGCCAGCAGCCGCGGACAGGGAGGCTATGGCTACACCTTC. It codes for CASSRGQGGYGYTF. The V call is TRBV2, the J call TRBJ1-2, with TRBD1 identical over 8 bases. V gave up 6 bases and J gave up 4 bases; unmatched junction bases: 7. Looked up from germline, CDR1 is SNHLY and CDR2 is FYNNEI. This CDR3 is 14 amino acids long. The entire variable domain, with the rest obtained from reference TRBV2 and TRBJ1-2, is as follows: EPEVTQTPSHQVTQMGQEVILRCVPISNHLYFYWYRQILGQKVEFLVSFYNNEISEKSEIFDDQFSVERPDGSNFTLKIRSTKLEDSAMYFCASSRGQGGYGYTFGSGTRLTVV.

CDR3 in amino acids: CASSSRGFGTEAFF. CDR3 DNA: TGTGCCAGCAGTTCCAGGGGCTTCGGCACTGAAGCTTTCTTT. This chain uses TRBV28 with TRBJ1-1; possibly TRBD1 for D (6 bases). This CDR3 has 14 amino acids. Germline V gives CDR1 MDHEN, CDR2 SYDVKM. Trimming left V 4 bases short and J 4 bases short, with 13 bases between.

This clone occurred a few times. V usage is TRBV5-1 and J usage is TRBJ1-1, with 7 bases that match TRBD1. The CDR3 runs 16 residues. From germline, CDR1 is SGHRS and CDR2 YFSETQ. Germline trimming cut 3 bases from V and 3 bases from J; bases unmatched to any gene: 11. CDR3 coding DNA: TGCGCCAGCAGCTGGGCGTTAAGGGGGCCCGACACTGAAGCTTTCTTT. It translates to CASSWALRGPDTEAFF.

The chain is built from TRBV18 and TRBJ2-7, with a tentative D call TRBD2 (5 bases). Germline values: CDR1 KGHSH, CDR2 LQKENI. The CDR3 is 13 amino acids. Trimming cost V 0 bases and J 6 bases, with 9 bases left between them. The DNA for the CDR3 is TGTGCCAGCTCACCACCCGACTATCGCGAGCAGTACTTC. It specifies CASSPPDYREQYF.

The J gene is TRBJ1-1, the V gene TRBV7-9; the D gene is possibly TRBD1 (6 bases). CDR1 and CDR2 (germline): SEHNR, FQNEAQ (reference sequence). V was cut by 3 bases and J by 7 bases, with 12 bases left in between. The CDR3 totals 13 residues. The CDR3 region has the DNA TGTGCCAGCAGCTTTCAGGGGTCCCATGAAGCTTTCTTT. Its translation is CASSFQGSHEAFF.

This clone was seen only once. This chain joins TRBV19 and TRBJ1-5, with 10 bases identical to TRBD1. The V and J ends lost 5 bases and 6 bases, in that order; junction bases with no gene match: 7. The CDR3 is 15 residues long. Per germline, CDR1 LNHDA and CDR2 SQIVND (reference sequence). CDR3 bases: TGTGCCAGTAGTGAGGGACAGGGGCGCAGTCAGCCCCAGCATTTT. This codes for CASSEGQGRSQPQHF.

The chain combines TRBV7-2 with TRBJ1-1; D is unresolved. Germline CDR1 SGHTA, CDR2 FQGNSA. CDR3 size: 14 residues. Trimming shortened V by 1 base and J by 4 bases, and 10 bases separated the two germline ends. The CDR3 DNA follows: TGTGCCAGCAGCTTAGAGGCGGGTCCCACTGAAGCTTTCTTT. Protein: CASSLEAGPTEAFF.

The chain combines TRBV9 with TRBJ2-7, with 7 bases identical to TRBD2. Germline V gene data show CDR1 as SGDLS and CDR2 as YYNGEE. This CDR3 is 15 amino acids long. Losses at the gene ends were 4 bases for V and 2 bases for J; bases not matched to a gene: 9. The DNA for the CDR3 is TGTGCCAGCAGCCTGGGGGGGGGAACTACCTACGAGCAGTACTTC. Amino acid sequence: CASSLGGGTTYEQYF.

This CDR3 is CASSPGYRDDEQFF. The CDR3 DNA is TGCGCCAGCAGCCCCGGCTACAGGGACGATGAGCAGTTCTTC. The chain employs TRBV5-1 and TRBJ2-1; D possibly corresponds to TRBD1 (6 bases). Trimming removed 4 bases at V and 8 bases at J, with 16 bases between. Germline-derived CDR1 and CDR2 are SGHRS and YFSETQ. There are 14 residues in the CDR3.

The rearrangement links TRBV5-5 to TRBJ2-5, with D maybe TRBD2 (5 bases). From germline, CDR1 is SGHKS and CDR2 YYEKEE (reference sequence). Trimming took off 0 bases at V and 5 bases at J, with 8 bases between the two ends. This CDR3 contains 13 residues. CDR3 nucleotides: TGTGCCAGCAGCTTGGGGCGGAGGGAGACCCAGTACTTC. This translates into CASSLGRRETQYF.

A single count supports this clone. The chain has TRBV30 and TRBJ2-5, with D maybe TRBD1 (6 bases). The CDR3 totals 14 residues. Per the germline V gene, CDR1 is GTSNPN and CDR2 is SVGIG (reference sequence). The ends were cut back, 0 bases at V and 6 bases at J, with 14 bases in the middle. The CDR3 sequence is CAWSVVAGVKTQYF. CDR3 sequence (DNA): TGTGCCTGGAGTGTAGTAGCAGGGGTCAAGACCCAGTACTTC.

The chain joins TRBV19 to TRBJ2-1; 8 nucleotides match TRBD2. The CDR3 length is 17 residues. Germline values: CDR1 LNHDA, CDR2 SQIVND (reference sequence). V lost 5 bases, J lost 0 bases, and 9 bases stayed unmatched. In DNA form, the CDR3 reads TGTGCCAGTAGTGAACGTCCGGGACTAGTCTCCTACAATGAGCAGTTCTTC. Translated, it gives CASSERPGLVSYNEQFF.

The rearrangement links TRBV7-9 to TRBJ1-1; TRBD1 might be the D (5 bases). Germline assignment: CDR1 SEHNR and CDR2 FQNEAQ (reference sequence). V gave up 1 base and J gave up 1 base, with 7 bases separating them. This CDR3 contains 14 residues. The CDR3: CASSLDGANTEAFF. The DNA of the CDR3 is TGTGCCAGCAGCTTAGATGGGGCGAACACTGAAGCTTTCTTT.

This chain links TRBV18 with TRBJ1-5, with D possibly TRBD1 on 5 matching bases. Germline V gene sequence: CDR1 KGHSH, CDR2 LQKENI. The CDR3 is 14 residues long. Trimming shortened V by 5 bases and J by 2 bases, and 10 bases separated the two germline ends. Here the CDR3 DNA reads TGTGCCAGCTCAGAGGGACTTGGCAATCAGCCCCAGCATTTT. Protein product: CASSEGLGNQPQHF.